This T cell receptor beta chain was found in a study of Ad26.COV2.S vaccination and SARS-CoV-2 variants. Study results and caveats: There was a possibility that the TCR breadth and depth analyses underestimated total T cell responses. Vaccinated and placebo-treated recipients had similar non-spike TCR breadth. Ad26.COV2.S recipients had broader spike-specific TCRs (P = 0.0014).

This CDR3 spans 13 amino acids. The germline V and J ends were trimmed by 3 bases and 10 bases, with 13 bases remaining between them. Germline V gene sequence: CDR1 SGHTA, CDR2 FQGTGA. Treatment in this sample: roughly 19 received Ad26.COV2.S at low or high dose, single or two shots; about five received placebo; per-sample allocation not given. Samples analyzed were those drawn on day 63 after the first vaccine or placebo injection. Boston hosted the donor, who was an adult aged 18-55 years. As concerns this clone: Antigen: not known.

Some clones are missing from TCRdb's copy, which holds only in-frame ones; the method was immunoSEQ multiplex PCR. Of 400,000 to 450,000 clones listed, about 93% are singletons. The sequence was collected from a person aged 18-60 years who received the Ad26.COV2.S COVID-19 vaccine or a placebo. The sample in question was peripheral blood, obtained in a trial of Ad26.COV2.S vaccine versus placebo. The chain employs TRBV7-3 and TRBJ2-1; D might be TRBD2 (6 bases). The CDR3 region is CASSFGREREQFF. The CDR3 coding sequence is TGTGCCAGCAGCTTCGGCCGGGAGAGGGAGCAGTTCTTC.